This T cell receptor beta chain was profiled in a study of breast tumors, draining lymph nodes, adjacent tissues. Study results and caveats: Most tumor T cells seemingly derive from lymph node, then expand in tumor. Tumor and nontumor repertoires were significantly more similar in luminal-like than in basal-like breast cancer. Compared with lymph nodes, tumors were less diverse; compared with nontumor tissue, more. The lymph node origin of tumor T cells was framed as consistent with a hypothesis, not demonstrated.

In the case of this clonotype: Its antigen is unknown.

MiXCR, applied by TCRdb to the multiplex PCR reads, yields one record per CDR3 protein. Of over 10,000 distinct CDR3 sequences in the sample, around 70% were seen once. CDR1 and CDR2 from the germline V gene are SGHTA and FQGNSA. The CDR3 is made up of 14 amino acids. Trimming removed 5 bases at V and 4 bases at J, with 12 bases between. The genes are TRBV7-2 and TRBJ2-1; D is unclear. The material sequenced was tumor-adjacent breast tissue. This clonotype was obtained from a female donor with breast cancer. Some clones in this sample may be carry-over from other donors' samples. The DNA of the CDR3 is TGTGCCAGCAGCCGTCGCCCTCCGTACAATGAGCAGTTCTTC. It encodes CASSRRPPYNEQFF.